This T cell receptor beta chain was identified in a study of cytomegalovirus exposure and HLA in healthy donors. Overall study context: T cells numbering some 170 million yielded approximately 120 million unique TCR beta sequences in an earlier analysis.

CDR1 MGHDK and CDR2 SYGVNS come from the germline V gene. The CDR3 has 11 residues. Primers: 60 Vbeta forward and 13 Jbeta reverse. TCRdb's copy holds only in-frame clones and misses some; the assay was immunoSEQ multiplex PCR. The sample yields 100,000 to 150,000 clones, under 90% seen once. General study findings and limits: TCR association rates varied by HLA locus in a later analysis, with DRB1 highest and HLA-C lowest.

In regard to this clone: The antigen remains undetermined.

Sample: PBMCs. The sequence was obtained from a man between 18 and 35 years old in good health and CMV-seronegative. This chain links TRBV25-1 with TRBJ1-1; D is unclear. CDR3 in amino acids: CVGQKNTEAFF. DNA of the CDR3: TGTGTTGGGCAAAAGAACACTGAAGCTTTCTTT. Together with reference TRBV25-1 and TRBJ1-1, the CDR3 gives the full variable domain: EADIYQTPRYLVIGTGKKITLECSQTMGHDKMYWYQQDPGMELHLIHYSYGVNSTEKGDLSSESTVSRIRTEHFPLTLESARPSHTSQYLCVGQKNTEAFFGQGTRLTVV.